The present T cell receptor beta chain was sequenced within a study of blood T cell repertoires in COVID-19. Study context: Acute-phase and convalescent COVID-19 samples originated in the United States, Italy and Spain.

This clone was detected many times. The sample has other DNA sequences that encode this CDR3 too. The protocol was immunoSEQ multiplex PCR, while the TCRdb copy is restricted to in-frame clones and leaves out a portion. The table has about 240,000 clones, 80% to 90% seen once. Per the germline V gene, CDR1 is MRHNA and CDR2 is SNTAGT. CDR3 length: 15 amino acids. The germline V and J ends were trimmed by 5 bases and 0 bases, with 11 bases remaining between them. Recruits, aged about 18 to 100 years, lived in 20 to 30 US areas. The study counted Cohort 3 donors as recovered given two negative PCRs, clearance, or symptom resolution.

Input material: PBMCs or T cells enriched from blood (not recorded which). The chain links TRBV6-4 to TRBJ2-1; possible D gene TRBD2, 7 bases. This clonotype was obtained from a woman aged 30 to 39 who had recovered from COVID-19. This CDR3 is CASSLADSSYNEQFF. In DNA, the CDR3 is TGTGCCAGCAGTCTAGCGGACAGCTCCTACAATGAGCAGTTCTTC.